This is a list of T cell receptor beta chains from one sample in a study of T cell responses to AZD1222 COVID-19 vaccine. Libraries were prepared by immunoSEQ multiplex PCR; TCRdb keeps only in-frame clonotypes and omits some of them. The table has 75,000 to 100,000 clones, 75% to 90% seen once. The sample in question was peripheral blood, obtained on day 0 of AZD1222 vaccination. The receptor source for this set is an adult in good health. The CDR3 runs from the conserved cysteine through the conserved F or W. The order of the fields is J gene, clone size, D gene, V gene, CDR3 protein, CDR3 DNA. A D gene is named only where the DNA matches it firmly. For some rows the clone size is stated as once, few or many, or as a class when expanded; others skip it.

J gene: TRBJ1-2
clone size: once
D gene: TRBD1
V gene: TRBV7-2
CDR3 protein: CASSLLQGALGYTF
CDR3 DNA: TGTGCCAGCAGCTTACTACAGGGGGCGCTCGGCTACACCTTC

J gene: TRBJ1-6
clone size: -
D gene: TRBD1
V gene: TRBV6-5
CDR3 protein: CASSLGGTGRSPLHF
CDR3 DNA: TGTGCCAGCAGCCTAGGTGGGACAGGGCGCTCACCCCTCCACTTT

J gene: TRBJ1-5
clone size: -
D gene: -
V gene: TRBV19
CDR3 protein: CASSTGDNQPQHF
CDR3 DNA: TGTGCCAGTAGTACAGGGGACAATCAGCCCCAGCATTTT

J gene: TRBJ2-7
clone size: -
D gene: TRBD1
V gene: TRBV2
CDR3 protein: CASSEATGGSYEQYF
CDR3 DNA: TGTGCCAGCAGTGAAGCGACAGGGGGATCCTACGAGCAGTACTTC

J gene: TRBJ1-5
clone size: -
D gene: -
V gene: TRBV7-9
CDR3 protein: CASSPGGTQSNQPQHF
CDR3 DNA: TGTGCCAGCAGCCCTGGAGGTACCCAAAGCAATCAGCCCCAGCATTTT

J gene: TRBJ2-1
clone size: once
D gene: -
V gene: TRBV5-1
CDR3 protein: CASSLVERAYNEQFF
CDR3 DNA: TGCGCCAGCAGCTTGGTGGAGCGGGCGTACAATGAGCAGTTCTTC

J gene: TRBJ2-2
clone size: -
D gene: TRBD1
V gene: TRBV3-1/TRBV3-2
CDR3 protein: CASSRGRGQSTGELFF
CDR3 DNA: TGTGCCAGCAGCCGCGGCAGGGGGCAGAGCACCGGGGAGCTGTTTTTT

J gene: TRBJ2-1
clone size: -
D gene: -
V gene: TRBV7-3
CDR3 protein: CASSYQGREQFF
CDR3 DNA: TGTGCCAGCAGCTACCAGGGGCGTGAGCAGTTCTTC

J gene: TRBJ1-1
clone size: -
D gene: -
V gene: TRBV7-3
CDR3 protein: CASSLSPGGETEAFF
CDR3 DNA: TGTGCCAGCAGCTTATCGCCCGGGGGTGAGACTGAAGCTTTCTTT

J gene: TRBJ1-1
clone size: -
D gene: TRBD1
V gene: TRBV7-9
CDR3 protein: CASRSGAGTGEMAFF
CDR3 DNA: TGTGCCAGCCGCTCCGGGGCGGGGACAGGGGAGATGGCTTTCTTT

J gene: TRBJ1-2
clone size: -
D gene: -
V gene: TRBV30
CDR3 protein: CAWTPGTNYGYTF
CDR3 DNA: TGTGCCTGGACTCCAGGGACTAACTATGGCTACACCTTC

J gene: TRBJ2-3
clone size: once
D gene: -
V gene: TRBV9
CDR3 protein: CASSPYWQGADTQYF
CDR3 DNA: TGTGCCAGCAGTCCGTACTGGCAGGGAGCAGATACGCAGTATTTT

J gene: TRBJ2-3
clone size: -
D gene: TRBD1
V gene: TRBV6-2/TRBV6-3
CDR3 protein: CASSYRDRNTDTQYF
CDR3 DNA: TGTGCCAGCAGTTACAGGGACAGAAACACAGATACGCAGTATTTT

J gene: TRBJ1-5
clone size: -
D gene: TRBD1
V gene: TRBV10-2
CDR3 protein: CASSGQANQPQHF
CDR3 DNA: TGCGCCAGCTCGGGACAGGCCAATCAGCCCCAGCATTTT

J gene: TRBJ1-1
clone size: -
D gene: -
V gene: TRBV3-1/TRBV3-2
CDR3 protein: CASSQVRDTEAFF
CDR3 DNA: TGTGCCAGCAGCCAAGTCAGGGACACTGAAGCTTTCTTT

J gene: TRBJ1-1
clone size: -
D gene: -
V gene: TRBV9
CDR3 protein: CASSGGPGATHTEAFF
CDR3 DNA: TGTGCCAGCAGCGGCGGACCCGGGGCCACACACACTGAAGCTTTCTTT

J gene: TRBJ2-3
clone size: -
D gene: -
V gene: TRBV5-5
CDR3 protein: CASSSEPASTDTQYF
CDR3 DNA: TGTGCCAGCAGCTCAGAGCCAGCTAGCACAGATACGCAGTATTTT

J gene: TRBJ2-5
clone size: -
D gene: -
V gene: TRBV28
CDR3 protein: CASSLETGTLKETQYF
CDR3 DNA: TGTGCCAGCAGTTTGGAAACCGGGACTTTAAAAGAGACCCAGTACTTC

J gene: TRBJ1-5
clone size: -
D gene: -
V gene: TRBV6-5
CDR3 protein: CASRVSDNQPQHF
CDR3 DNA: TGTGCCAGCAGAGTCAGCGACAATCAGCCCCAGCATTTT

J gene: TRBJ2-1
clone size: -
D gene: -
V gene: TRBV12-1
CDR3 protein: CASLGGPYNEQFF
CDR3 DNA: TGTGCCAGCTTGGGAGGCCCATACAATGAGCAGTTCTTC

J gene: TRBJ1-6
clone size: -
D gene: -
V gene: TRBV6-5
CDR3 protein: CASKVGSSYNSPLHF
CDR3 DNA: TGTGCCAGCAAGGTCGGGAGCTCCTATAATTCACCCCTCCACTTT

J gene: TRBJ2-7
clone size: -
D gene: TRBD2
V gene: TRBV9
CDR3 protein: CASSVNERGGSYEQYF
CDR3 DNA: TGTGCCAGCAGCGTAAATGAGCGGGGGGGCTCCTACGAGCAGTACTTC

J gene: TRBJ2-3
clone size: -
D gene: TRBD1
V gene: TRBV5-1
CDR3 protein: CASSLPGQGNTDTQYF
CDR3 DNA: TGCGCCAGCAGCCTTCCGGGACAGGGAAACACAGATACGCAGTATTTT

J gene: TRBJ2-5
clone size: -
D gene: -
V gene: TRBV19
CDR3 protein: CASSIGSGKETQYF
CDR3 DNA: TGTGCCAGTAGTATAGGGTCCGGAAAAGAGACCCAGTACTTC

J gene: TRBJ2-1
clone size: -
D gene: TRBD2
V gene: TRBV7-2
CDR3 protein: CASSLGEGLSEQFF
CDR3 DNA: TGTGCCAGCAGCTTAGGGGAGGGATTGAGTGAGCAGTTCTTC

J gene: TRBJ1-2
clone size: few
D gene: -
V gene: TRBV28
CDR3 protein: CASSLGDEFYGYTF
CDR3 DNA: TGTGCCAGCAGTTTGGGGGACGAATTCTATGGCTACACCTTC

J gene: TRBJ1-2
clone size: -
D gene: -
V gene: TRBV6-5
CDR3 protein: CASSYSPVRLGDGYTF
CDR3 DNA: TGTGCCAGCAGTTACTCACCAGTTCGGCTGGGTGATGGCTACACCTTC